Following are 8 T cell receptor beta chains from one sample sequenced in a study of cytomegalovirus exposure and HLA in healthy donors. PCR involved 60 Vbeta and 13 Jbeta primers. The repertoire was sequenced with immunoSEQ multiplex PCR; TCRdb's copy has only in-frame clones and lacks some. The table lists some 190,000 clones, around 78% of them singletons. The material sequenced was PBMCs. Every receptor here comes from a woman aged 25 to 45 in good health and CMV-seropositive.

CDR3 region: CASNRDTSTDTQYF. In DNA form, the CDR3 reads TGTGCCAGCAACCGCGACACTAGCACAGATACGCAGTATTTT. The rearrangement links TRBV9 to TRBJ2-3, with D unclear. The germline CDR1 and CDR2 sequences are SGDLS and YYNGEE. The CDR3 is made up of 14 amino acids. The ends were cut back, 6 bases at V and 0 bases at J, with 11 bases in the middle.

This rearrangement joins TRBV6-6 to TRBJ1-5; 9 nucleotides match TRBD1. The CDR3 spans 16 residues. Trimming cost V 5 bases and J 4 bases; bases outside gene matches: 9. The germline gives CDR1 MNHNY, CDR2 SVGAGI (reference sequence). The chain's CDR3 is CASSLKGQGLNQPQHF. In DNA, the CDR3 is TGTGCCAGCAGTCTGAAGGGACAGGGATTAAATCAGCCCCAGCATTTT.

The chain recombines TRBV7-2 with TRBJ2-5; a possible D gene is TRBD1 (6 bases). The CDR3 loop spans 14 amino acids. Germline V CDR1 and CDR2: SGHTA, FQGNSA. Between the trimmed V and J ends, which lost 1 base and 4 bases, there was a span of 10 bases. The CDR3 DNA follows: TGTGCCAGCAGCTTAGTGGGACATGGAGAGACCCAGTACTTC. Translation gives CASSLVGHGETQYF.

The CDR3 DNA is TGTGCCAGCAGCTTAGGTAGGGGGCACACTGAAGCTTTCTTT. Translation gives CASSLGRGHTEAFF. This rearrangement joins TRBV7-9 to TRBJ1-1; 7 nucleotides match TRBD1. This CDR3 contains 14 residues. The J segment lost 3 bases and the V segment lost 1 base, leaving 2 bases of the junction unmatched. Per the germline V gene, CDR1 is SEHNR and CDR2 is FQNEAQ (reference sequence).

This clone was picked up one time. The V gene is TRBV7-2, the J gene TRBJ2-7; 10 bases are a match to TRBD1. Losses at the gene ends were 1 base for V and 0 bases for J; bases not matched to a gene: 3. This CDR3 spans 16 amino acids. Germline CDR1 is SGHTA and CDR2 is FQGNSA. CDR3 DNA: TGTGCCAGCAGCTTAGACCGGGACAGGGGCTCCTACGAGCAGTACTTC. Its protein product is CASSLDRDRGSYEQYF.

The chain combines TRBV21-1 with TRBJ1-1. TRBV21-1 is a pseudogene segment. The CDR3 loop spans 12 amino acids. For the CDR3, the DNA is TGTGCCAGCAGATCGGTGAACACTGAAGCTTTCTTT. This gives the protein CASRSVNTEAFF.

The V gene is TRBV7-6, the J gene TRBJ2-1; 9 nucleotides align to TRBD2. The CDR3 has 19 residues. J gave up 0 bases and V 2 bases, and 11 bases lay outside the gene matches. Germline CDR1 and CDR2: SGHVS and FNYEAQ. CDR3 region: CASSLIVGGGASSYNEQFF. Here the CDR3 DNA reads TGTGCCAGCAGCTTAATAGTGGGCGGGGGGGCAAGCTCCTACAATGAGCAGTTCTTC.

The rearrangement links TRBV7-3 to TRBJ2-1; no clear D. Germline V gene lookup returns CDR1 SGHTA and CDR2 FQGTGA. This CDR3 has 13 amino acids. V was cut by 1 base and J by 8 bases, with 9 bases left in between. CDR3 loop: CASSLSLSDEQFF. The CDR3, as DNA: TGTGCCAGCAGCTTAAGTCTCTCGGATGAGCAGTTCTTC.